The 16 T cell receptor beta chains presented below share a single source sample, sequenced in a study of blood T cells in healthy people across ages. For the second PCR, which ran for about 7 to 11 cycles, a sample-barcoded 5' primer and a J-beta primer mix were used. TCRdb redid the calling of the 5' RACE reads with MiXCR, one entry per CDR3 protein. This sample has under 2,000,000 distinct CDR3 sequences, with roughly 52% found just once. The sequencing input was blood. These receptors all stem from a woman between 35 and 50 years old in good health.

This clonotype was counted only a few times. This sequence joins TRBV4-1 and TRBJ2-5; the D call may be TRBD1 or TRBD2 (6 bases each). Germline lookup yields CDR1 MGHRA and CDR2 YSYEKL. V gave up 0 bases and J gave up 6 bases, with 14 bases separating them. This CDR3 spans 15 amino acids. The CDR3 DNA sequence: TGCGCCAGCAGCCAAGATAGGGGGGAATCGAAGACCCAGTACTTC. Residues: CASSQDRGESKTQYF.

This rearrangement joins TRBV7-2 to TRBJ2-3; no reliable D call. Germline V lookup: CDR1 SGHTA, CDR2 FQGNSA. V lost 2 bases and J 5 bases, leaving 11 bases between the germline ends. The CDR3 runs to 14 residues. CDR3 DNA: TGTGCCAGCAGCTTATCCTCCGTTGAAGATACGCAGTATTTT. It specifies CASSLSSVEDTQYF. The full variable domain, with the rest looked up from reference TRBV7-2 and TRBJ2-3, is GAGVSQSPSNKVTEKGKDVELRCDPISGHTALYWYRQSLGQGLEFLIYFQGNSAPDKSGLPSDRFSAERTGGSVSTLTIQRTQQEDSAVYLCASSLSSVEDTQYFGPGTRLTVL.

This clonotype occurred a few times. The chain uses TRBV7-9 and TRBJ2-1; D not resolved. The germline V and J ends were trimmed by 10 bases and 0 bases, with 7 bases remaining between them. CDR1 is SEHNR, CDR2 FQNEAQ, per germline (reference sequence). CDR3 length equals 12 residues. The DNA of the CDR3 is TGTGCCACTGCGAACTCCTACAATGAGCAGTTCTTC. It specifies CATANSYNEQFF.

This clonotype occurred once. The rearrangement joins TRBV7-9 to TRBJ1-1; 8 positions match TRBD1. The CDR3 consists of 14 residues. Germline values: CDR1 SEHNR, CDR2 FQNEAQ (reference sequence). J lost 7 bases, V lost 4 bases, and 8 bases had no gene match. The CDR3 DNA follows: TGTGCCAGCAGCTGGGGACAGGAAAAGGATGAAGCTTTCTTT. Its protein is CASSWGQEKDEAFF.

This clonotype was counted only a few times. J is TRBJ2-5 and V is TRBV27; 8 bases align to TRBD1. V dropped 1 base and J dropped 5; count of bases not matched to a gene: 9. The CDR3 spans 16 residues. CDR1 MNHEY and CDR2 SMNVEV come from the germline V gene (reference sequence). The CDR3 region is CASSLFQGAVKETQYF. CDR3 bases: TGTGCCAGCAGTTTATTTCAGGGGGCGGTCAAGGAGACCCAGTACTTC.

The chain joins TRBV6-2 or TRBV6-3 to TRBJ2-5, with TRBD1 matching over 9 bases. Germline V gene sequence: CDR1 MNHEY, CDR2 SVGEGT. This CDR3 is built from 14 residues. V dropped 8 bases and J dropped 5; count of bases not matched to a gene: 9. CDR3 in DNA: TGTGCCAGCGAAACAGGGGGCGCTGGGGAGACCCAGTACTTC. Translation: CASETGGAGETQYF.

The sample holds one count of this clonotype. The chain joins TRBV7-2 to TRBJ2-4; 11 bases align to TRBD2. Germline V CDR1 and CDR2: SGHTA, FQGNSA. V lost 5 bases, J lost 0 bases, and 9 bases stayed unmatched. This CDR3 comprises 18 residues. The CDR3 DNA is TGTGCCAGCAGCAATAGCGGGGGGGCCGGTGGAGCCAAAAACATTCAGTACTTC. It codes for CASSNSGGAGGAKNIQYF.

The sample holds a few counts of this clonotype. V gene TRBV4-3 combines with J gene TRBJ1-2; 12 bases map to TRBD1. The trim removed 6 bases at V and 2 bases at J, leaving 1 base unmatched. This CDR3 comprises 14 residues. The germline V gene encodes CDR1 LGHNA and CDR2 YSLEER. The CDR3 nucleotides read TGCGCCAGCAGAGGGACAGGGGGCAACTATGGCTACACCTTC. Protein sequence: CASRGTGGNYGYTF.

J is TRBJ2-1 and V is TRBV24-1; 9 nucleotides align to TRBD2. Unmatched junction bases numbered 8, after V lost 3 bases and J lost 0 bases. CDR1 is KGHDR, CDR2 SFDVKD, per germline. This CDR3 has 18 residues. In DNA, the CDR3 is TGTGCCACCAGTGATATCCCCGCGGGGGGGAGCTCCTACAATGAGCAGTTCTTC. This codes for CATSDIPAGGSSYNEQFF.

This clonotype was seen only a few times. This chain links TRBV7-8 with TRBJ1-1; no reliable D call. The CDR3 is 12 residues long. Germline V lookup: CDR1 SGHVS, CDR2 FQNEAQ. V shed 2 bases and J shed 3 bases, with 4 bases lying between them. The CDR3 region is CASSLTDTEAFF. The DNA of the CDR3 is TGTGCCAGCAGCTTAACGGACACTGAAGCTTTCTTT.

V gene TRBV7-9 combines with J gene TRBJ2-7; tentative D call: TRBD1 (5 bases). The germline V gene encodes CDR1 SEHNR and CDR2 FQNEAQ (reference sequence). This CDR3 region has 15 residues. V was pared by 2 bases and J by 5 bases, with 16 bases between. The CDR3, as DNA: TGTGCCAGCAGCTTAAGTCGCAGGGATGTCGACGAGCAGTACTTC. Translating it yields CASSLSRRDVDEQYF. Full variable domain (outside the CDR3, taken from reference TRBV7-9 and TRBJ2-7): DTGVSQNPRHKITKRGQNVTFRCDPISEHNRLYWYRQTLGQGPEFLTYFQNEAQLEKSRLLSDRFSAERPKGSFSTLEIQRTEQGDSAMYLCASSLSRRDVDEQYFGPGTRLTVT.

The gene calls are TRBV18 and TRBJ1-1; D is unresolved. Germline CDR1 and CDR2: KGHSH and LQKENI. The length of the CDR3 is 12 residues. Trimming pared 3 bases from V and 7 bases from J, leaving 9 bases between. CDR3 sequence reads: CASSPLHLEAFF. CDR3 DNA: TGTGCCAGCTCACCCCTACACCTTGAAGCTTTCTTT.

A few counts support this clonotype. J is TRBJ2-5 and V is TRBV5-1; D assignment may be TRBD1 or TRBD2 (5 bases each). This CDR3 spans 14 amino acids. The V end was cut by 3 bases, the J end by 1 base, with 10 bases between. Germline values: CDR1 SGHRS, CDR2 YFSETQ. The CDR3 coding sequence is TGCGCCAGCAGCTACCGGGACGCCCAAGAGACCCAGTACTTC. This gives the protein CASSYRDAQETQYF.

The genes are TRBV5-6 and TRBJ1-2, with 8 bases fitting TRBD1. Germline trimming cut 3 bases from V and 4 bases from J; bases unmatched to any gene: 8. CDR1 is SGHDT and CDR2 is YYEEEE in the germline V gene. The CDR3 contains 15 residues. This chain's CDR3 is CASSSSHRGTYGYTF. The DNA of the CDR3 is TGTGCCAGCAGCTCGAGTCACAGGGGGACCTATGGCTACACCTTC.

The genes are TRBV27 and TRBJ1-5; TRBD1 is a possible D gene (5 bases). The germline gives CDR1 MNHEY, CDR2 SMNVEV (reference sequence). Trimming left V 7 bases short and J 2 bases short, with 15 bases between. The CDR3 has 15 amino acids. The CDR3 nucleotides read TGTGCCAGCACCCACCTTGGGGGGGGCAATCAGCCCCAGCATTTT. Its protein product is CASTHLGGGNQPQHF.

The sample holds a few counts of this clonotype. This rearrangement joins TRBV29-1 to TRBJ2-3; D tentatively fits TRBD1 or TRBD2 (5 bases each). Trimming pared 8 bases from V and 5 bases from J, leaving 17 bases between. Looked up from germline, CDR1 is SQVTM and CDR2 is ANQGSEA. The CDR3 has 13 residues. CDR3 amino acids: CSSDTGAEDTQYF. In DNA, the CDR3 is TGCAGCTCCGACACCGGGGCAGAAGATACGCAGTATTTT.